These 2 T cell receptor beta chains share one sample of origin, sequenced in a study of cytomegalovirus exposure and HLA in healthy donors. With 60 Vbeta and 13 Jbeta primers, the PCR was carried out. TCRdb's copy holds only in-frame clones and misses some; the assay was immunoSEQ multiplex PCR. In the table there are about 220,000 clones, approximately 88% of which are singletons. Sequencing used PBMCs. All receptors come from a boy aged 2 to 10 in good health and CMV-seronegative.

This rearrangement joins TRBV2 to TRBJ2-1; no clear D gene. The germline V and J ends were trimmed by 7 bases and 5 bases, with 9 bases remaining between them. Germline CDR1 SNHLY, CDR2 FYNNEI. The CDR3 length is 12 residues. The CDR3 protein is CASNQAHNEQFF. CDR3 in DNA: TGTGCCAGCAACCAAGCCCACAATGAGCAGTTCTTC.

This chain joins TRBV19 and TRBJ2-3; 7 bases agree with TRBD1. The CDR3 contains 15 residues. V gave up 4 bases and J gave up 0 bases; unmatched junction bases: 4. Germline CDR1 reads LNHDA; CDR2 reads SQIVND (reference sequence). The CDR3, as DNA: TGTGCCAGTAGTACAAGACAGGGAAGCACAGATACGCAGTATTTT. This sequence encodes CASSTRQGSTDTQYF.